These 32 T cell receptor beta chains were sequenced from one sample in a study of T cell responses to AZD1222 COVID-19 vaccine. TCRdb's copy holds only in-frame clones and misses some; the assay was immunoSEQ multiplex PCR. The sample consists of around 200,000 clones, 93% of them appearing once. The specimen comprised peripheral blood, sampled on day 0 of AZD1222 vaccination. These receptor sequences come from an adult in good health.

The chain joins TRBV4-1 to TRBJ2-2; 12 nucleotides align to TRBD1. Germline V gene lookup returns CDR1 MGHRA and CDR2 YSYEKL. The CDR3 contains 18 residues. Trimming took 3 bases from V and 5 from J; bases not matched to a gene: 10. The CDR3 DNA follows: TGCGCCAGCAGCCAGGGGACAGGGGGCGCTTATAGGACCGGGGAGCTGTTTTTT. Translating it yields CASSQGTGGAYRTGELFF.

The CDR3 coding sequence is TGTGCCAGCAGCTTACAGGGGACCGCAAACACTGAAGCTTTCTTT. It specifies CASSLQGTANTEAFF. V is TRBV7-9 and J is TRBJ1-1; a possible D gene is TRBD1 (6 bases). Germline V lookup: CDR1 SEHNR, CDR2 FQNEAQ (reference sequence). This CDR3 has 15 amino acids. The ends were cut back, 2 bases at V and 2 bases at J, with 12 bases in the middle. Supplemented by reference TRBV7-9 and TRBJ1-1, the full variable domain reads DTGVSQNPRHKITKRGQNVTFRCDPISEHNRLYWYRQTLGQGPEFLTYFQNEAQLEKSRLLSDRFSAERPKGSFSTLEIQRTEQGDSAMYLCASSLQGTANTEAFFGQGTRLTVV.

V is TRBV27 and J is TRBJ2-6; D is perhaps TRBD1 (5 bases). CDR1 is MNHEY, CDR2 SMNVEV, per germline (reference sequence). The V end was cut by 7 bases, the J end by 1 base, with 11 bases between. There are 15 residues in the CDR3. The CDR3 sequence is CASTGSPSGANVLTF. DNA for the CDR3: TGTGCCAGCACAGGGTCTCCATCTGGGGCCAACGTCCTGACTTTC.

This clone was recorded a few times. The chain employs TRBV3-1 (or the pseudogene TRBV3-2) and TRBJ2-1; 10 bases are shared with TRBD2. The CDR3 consists of 15 residues. V shed 4 bases and J 4 bases; nucleotides not matched to a gene: 4. Germline V CDR1 and CDR2: LGHDT, YNNKEL (reference sequence). CDR3 region: CASSLAGGYYNEQFF. In nucleotides, the CDR3 is TGTGCCAGCAGCCTAGCGGGAGGATATTACAATGAGCAGTTCTTC.

The V call is TRBV3-1 (or the pseudogene TRBV3-2), the J call TRBJ2-7, with a possible D match to TRBD2 (6 bases). Trimming removed 1 base from V and 2 bases from J, with 9 bases in between. The CDR3 is 14 residues long. CDR1 LGHDT and CDR2 YNNKEL come from the germline V gene (reference sequence). This CDR3 reads CASSQAGATYEQYF. The CDR3 region has the DNA TGTGCCAGCAGCCAAGCGGGAGCCACCTACGAGCAGTACTTC.

The V call is TRBV20-1, the J call TRBJ1-1, with D possibly TRBD1 on 6 matching bases. Trimming cost V 2 bases and J 7 bases, with 8 bases left between them. This CDR3 has 11 residues. Germline V lookup: CDR1 DFQATT, CDR2 SNEGSKA (reference sequence). Here the CDR3 reads CSARNRDEAFF. The CDR3 nucleotides read TGCAGTGCTAGAAACAGGGATGAAGCTTTCTTT.

This clone was counted a single time. This chain links TRBV3-1 (or the pseudogene TRBV3-2) with TRBJ1-6; D gene uncertain. The V and J ends lost 0 bases and 7 bases respectively, with 13 bases between them. CDR1 and CDR2 from the germline V gene are LGHDT and YNNKEL (reference sequence). This CDR3 region has 16 residues. The chain's CDR3 is CASSQDLVQTNSPLHF. The CDR3 DNA reads as TGTGCCAGCAGCCAAGATCTGGTACAGACCAATTCACCCCTCCACTTT.

The chain couples TRBV27 to TRBJ1-2; a weak D match, TRBD1 (6 bases). V dropped 3 bases and J dropped 3 bases, with 11 bases sitting between them. Per the germline V gene, CDR1 is MNHEY and CDR2 is SMNVEV (reference sequence). The CDR3 extends over 14 amino acids. DNA of the CDR3: TGTGCCAGCAGTTTCGGGGGGCTAGACTATGGCTACACCTTC. Its protein product is CASSFGGLDYGYTF.

J is TRBJ1-2 and V is TRBV28; a possible D gene is TRBD1 (6 bases). This CDR3 region has 14 residues. CDR1 and CDR2 from the germline V gene are MDHEN and SYDVKM. Trimming removed 9 bases at V and 8 bases at J, with 22 bases between. Written as DNA, the CDR3 is TGTGCCAGTACCGAGACAGGTTTGGACTGGGGCTACACCTTC. Amino acids: CASTETGLDWGYTF.

The chain combines TRBV6-5 with TRBJ1-1, with D maybe TRBD1 (5 bases). The CDR3 runs 11 residues. In germline, CDR1 is MNHEY, CDR2 SVGAGI. Trimming pared 8 bases from V and 3 bases from J, leaving 7 bases between. The CDR3, as DNA: TGTGCCAGCGGGGGAGACACTGAAGCTTTCTTT. Translation gives CASGGDTEAFF.

This sequence joins TRBV27 and TRBJ2-7, with a weak D call TRBD2 (5 bases). The CDR3 totals 14 residues. Germline assignment: CDR1 MNHEY and CDR2 SMNVEV (reference sequence). V dropped 4 bases and J dropped 2 bases, with 12 bases sitting between them. Here the CDR3 DNA reads TGTGCCAGCAGTTCCCGGGATCCCACCTACGAGCAGTACTTC. Amino acid sequence: CASSSRDPTYEQYF.

V usage is TRBV6-5 and J usage is TRBJ1-1; tentatively, D is TRBD1 (6 bases). In germline, CDR1 is MNHEY, CDR2 SVGAGI. V was shortened by 0 bases and J by 7 bases, with 12 bases between the two germline ends. The CDR3 has 14 residues. CDR3 nucleotides: TGTGCCAGCAGTTACTCTTCCCAGGGGCATGAAGCTTTCTTT. It yields the protein CASSYSSQGHEAFF.

The chain combines TRBV4-1 with TRBJ2-7, with D uncertain. Trimming left V 0 bases short and J 2 bases short, with 11 bases between. From germline, CDR1 is MGHRA and CDR2 YSYEKL. This CDR3 is built from 15 residues. The CDR3 reads CASSQEVAVTYEQYF. DNA of the CDR3: TGCGCCAGCAGCCAAGAGGTTGCAGTAACCTACGAGCAGTACTTC.

The chain has TRBV24-1 and TRBJ2-2, with D maybe TRBD1 (5 bases). CDR3 size: 15 residues. The V end lost 4 bases, the J end lost 1 base, and 9 bases lay between the germline ends. The V gene's germline CDR1 is KGHDR and CDR2 SFDVKD. The CDR3 sequence is CATSDPGQNTGELFF. In DNA form, the CDR3 reads TGTGCCACCAGTGACCCCGGACAGAACACCGGGGAGCTGTTTTTT.

The J gene is TRBJ1-2, the V gene TRBV2; D perhaps matches TRBD1 (5 bases). CDR3 length: 14 residues. The V end was cut by 5 bases, the J end by 2 bases, with 12 bases between. Germline V gene lookup returns CDR1 SNHLY and CDR2 FYNNEI. CDR3 in amino acids: CASSTQTGNYGYTF. CDR3 nucleotide sequence: TGTGCCAGCAGTACACAAACAGGCAACTATGGCTACACCTTC. Full variable domain (remainder filled in from reference TRBV2 and TRBJ1-2): EPEVTQTPSHQVTQMGQEVILRCVPISNHLYFYWYRQILGQKVEFLVSFYNNEISEKSEIFDDQFSVERPDGSNFTLKIRSTKLEDSAMYFCASSTQTGNYGYTFGSGTRLTVV.

This chain connects TRBV3-1 (or the pseudogene TRBV3-2) to TRBJ2-1; D ambiguous. The CDR3 is 15 residues long. Germline CDR1 reads LGHDT; CDR2 reads YNNKEL (reference sequence). The V and J ends lost 4 bases and 4 bases respectively, with 14 bases between them. The CDR3 protein is CASSPPVARYNEQFF. Written as DNA, the CDR3 is TGTGCCAGCAGCCCACCGGTTGCGCGGTACAATGAGCAGTTCTTC.

This chain joins TRBV5-6 and TRBJ2-2; D gene ambiguous. This CDR3 has 13 amino acids. Per germline, CDR1 SGHDT and CDR2 YYEEEE. Trimming pared 3 bases from V and 5 bases from J, leaving 8 bases between. CDR3 in amino acids: CASSYITTGELFF. The CDR3 DNA reads as TGTGCCAGCAGCTATATCACTACCGGGGAGCTGTTTTTT.

The chain employs TRBV19 and TRBJ1-1, with 7 bases identical to TRBD1. The CDR3 covers 14 residues. Germline V gene sequence: CDR1 LNHDA, CDR2 SQIVND (reference sequence). The trim removed 4 bases at V and 2 bases at J, leaving 4 bases unmatched. CDR3 protein: CASSTWTGNTEAFF. CDR3 DNA: TGTGCCAGTAGTACCTGGACAGGTAACACTGAAGCTTTCTTT.

The chain carries TRBV6-5 and TRBJ1-4; TRBD1 matches at 8 bases. The V segment lost 2 bases and the J segment 6 bases; nucleotides outside the gene matches: 2. The germline gives CDR1 MNHEY, CDR2 SVGAGI. There are 14 residues in the CDR3. In DNA form, the CDR3 reads TGTGCCAGCAGTTACGACAGGGGTGATGAAAAACTGTTTTTT. Protein product: CASSYDRGDEKLFF.

The rearrangement links TRBV12-3 or TRBV12-4 to TRBJ1-2; D remains ambiguous. The V end lost 5 bases, the J end lost 1 base, and 8 bases lay between the germline ends. This CDR3 has 13 amino acids. CDR3: CASSLLFNYGYTF. The CDR3 nucleotides read TGTGCCAGCAGTCTGTTATTTAACTATGGCTACACCTTC.

V gene TRBV6-5 combines with J gene TRBJ1-1, with D hard to call. CDR3 length: 15 amino acids. The germline V and J ends were trimmed by 2 bases and 0 bases, with 10 bases remaining between them. Germline V CDR1 and CDR2: MNHEY, SVGAGI. CDR3 in amino acids: CASSYGGSMNTEAFF. The CDR3, as DNA: TGTGCCAGCAGTTACGGCGGAAGCATGAACACTGAAGCTTTCTTT.

The J gene is TRBJ2-6, the V gene TRBV21-1. TRBV21-1 is a known pseudogene. The CDR3 is made up of 17 amino acids. The CDR3 loop reads CASSKDKGKTGANVLTF. For the CDR3, the DNA is TGTGCCAGCAGCAAAGATAAGGGAAAGACTGGGGCCAACGTCCTGACTTTC.

This clone appeared a single time. V is TRBV7-2 and J is TRBJ1-2, with D possibly matching TRBD1 (5 bases). Deletions cut 4 bases from V and 4 bases from J, with 10 bases between. Germline lookup yields CDR1 SGHTA and CDR2 FQGNSA. CDR3 length: 13 amino acids. CDR3 residues: CASSSDSIYGYTF. The CDR3 region has the DNA TGTGCCAGCAGCTCAGACAGTATCTATGGCTACACCTTC.

The chain is built from TRBV7-9 and TRBJ1-2; D is undetermined. This CDR3 is 13 amino acids long. Germline CDR1 SEHNR, CDR2 FQNEAQ (reference sequence). With 3 bases removed from V and 8 bases from J, the gap between germline ends came to 13 bases. CDR3 nucleotide sequence: TGTGCCAGCAGCTTCGGTCGTGTAGGGGGCTACACCTTC. This gives the protein CASSFGRVGGYTF.

The chain combines TRBV19 with TRBJ2-1; possibly TRBD1 or TRBD2 for D (5 bases each). The CDR3 extends over 14 amino acids. Germline CDR1 is LNHDA and CDR2 is SQIVND (reference sequence). Trimming took 4 bases from V and 0 from J, leaving 7 bases between them. CDR3 in amino acids: CASSRGNSYNEQFF. CDR3 bases: TGTGCCAGTAGTAGGGGGAACTCCTACAATGAGCAGTTCTTC.

The rearrangement joins TRBV25-1 to TRBJ1-1; D is undetermined. CDR1 MGHDK and CDR2 SYGVNS come from the germline V gene. The CDR3 runs 15 residues. With 7 bases removed from V and 3 bases from J, the gap between germline ends came to 18 bases. CDR3 amino acids: CASTSRVSRDTEAFF. The DNA of the CDR3 is TGTGCCAGCACCTCGCGCGTCTCGAGGGACACTGAAGCTTTCTTT.

This chain uses TRBV18 with TRBJ1-2; 7 bases match TRBD1. In germline, CDR1 is KGHSH, CDR2 LQKENI. Germline trimming cut 2 bases from V and 8 bases from J; bases unmatched to any gene: 11. CDR3 length: 15 amino acids. The CDR3 loop reads CASSPGQAEFGGYTF. As DNA, the CDR3 is TGTGCCAGCTCACCAGGACAGGCCGAGTTTGGGGGCTACACCTTC.

The chain is built from TRBV19 and TRBJ1-3; tentatively, D is TRBD1 (5 bases). Trimming removed 5 bases from V and 0 bases from J, with 11 bases in between. CDR1 LNHDA and CDR2 SQIVND come from the germline V gene (reference sequence). This CDR3 comprises 15 residues. This chain's CDR3 is CASSWGRRSGNTIYF. In DNA, the CDR3 is TGTGCCAGTAGTTGGGGACGGCGCTCTGGAAACACCATATATTTT.

The rearrangement joins TRBV5-1 to TRBJ1-2; a weak D match, TRBD1 (5 bases). The CDR3 is made up of 13 amino acids. CDR1 is SGHRS and CDR2 is YFSETQ in the germline V gene. The germline V and J ends were trimmed by 4 bases and 14 bases, with 21 bases remaining between them. The CDR3 region is CASSEEPGTGRTF. The DNA for the CDR3 is TGCGCCAGCAGCGAGGAACCCGGGACGGGGCGGACCTTC.

This clone was seen only once. This chain uses TRBV27 with TRBJ1-6, with D hard to call. CDR1 and CDR2 from the germline V gene are MNHEY and SMNVEV (reference sequence). The CDR3 consists of 12 residues. With 3 bases removed from V and 6 bases from J, the gap between germline ends came to 3 bases. The CDR3 coding sequence is TGTGCCAGCAGTTTGTTTAATTCACCCCTCCACTTT. Translation: CASSLFNSPLHF.

The sample holds one count of this clone. The chain has TRBV5-4 and TRBJ1-1; TRBD1 might be the D (5 bases). The germline V and J ends were trimmed by 2 bases and 4 bases, with 9 bases remaining between them. The CDR3 extends over 13 amino acids. From germline, CDR1 is SGHNT and CDR2 YYREEE (reference sequence). The CDR3 region is CASSFQGSTEAFF. The CDR3 DNA is TGTGCCAGCAGCTTTCAGGGAAGCACTGAAGCTTTCTTT.

This chain joins TRBV6-2 or TRBV6-3 and TRBJ2-5; unclear D gene. The CDR3 loop spans 12 amino acids. CDR1 is MNHEY, CDR2 SVGEGT, per germline. V lost 5 bases and J 5 bases, leaving 9 bases between the germline ends. CDR3 amino acids: CASSVYGETQYF. Here the CDR3 DNA reads TGTGCCAGCAGTGTCTACGGGGAGACCCAGTACTTC.